This entry lists 22 T cell receptor beta chains sequenced from one sample in a study of control samples from healthy donors and cancer patients. Assay used: immunoSEQ multiplex PCR; TCRdb lists only in-frame clones, some missing. Of 150,000 or so clones in the sample, 90% to 95% were seen once. The sequenced material came from blood. These receptors all stem from a woman in her thirties in good health.

J is TRBJ1-3 and V is TRBV19; no reliable D call. Trimming removed 2 bases from V and 5 bases from J, with 16 bases in between. CDR1 and CDR2 from the germline V gene are LNHDA and SQIVND (reference sequence). The CDR3 is made up of 16 amino acids. The CDR3 protein is CASSIPTGPGRNTIYF. In nucleotides, the CDR3 is TGTGCCAGTAGTATACCTACCGGACCGGGGAGAAACACCATATATTTT.

This chain uses TRBV7-9 with TRBJ2-5; tentatively, D is TRBD1 (6 bases). Germline V gene data show CDR1 as SEHNR and CDR2 as FQNEAQ (reference sequence). The V end lost 5 bases, the J end lost 1 base, and 11 bases lay between the germline ends. The CDR3 spans 14 residues. The CDR3 here is CASSPDRIQETQYF. The DNA for the CDR3 is TGTGCCAGCAGCCCGGACAGAATCCAAGAGACCCAGTACTTC.

V gene TRBV11-1 combines with J gene TRBJ2-3; possibly TRBD1 or TRBD2 for D (5 bases each). Germline CDR1 reads SGHAT; CDR2 reads FQDESV (reference sequence). The V gene lost 3 bases and the J gene lost 3 bases, with 10 bases spanning the gap. CDR3 length: 14 residues. Here the CDR3 DNA reads TGTGCCAGCAGCTTCCGGGACGTAACAGATACGCAGTATTTT. This gives the protein CASSFRDVTDTQYF.

This sequence joins TRBV13 and TRBJ2-1, with TRBD1 matching over 8 bases. Trimming removed 1 base from V and 6 bases from J; junction bases left unmatched: 5. Germline values: CDR1 PRHDT, CDR2 FYEKMQ (reference sequence). The CDR3 is made up of 15 amino acids. The CDR3 DNA reads as TGTGCCAGCAGCTTAGAGGCGGGACAGGCCAATGAGCAGTTCTTC. Protein: CASSLEAGQANEQFF.

The rearrangement uses TRBV3-1 (or the pseudogene TRBV3-2) and TRBJ1-3; unclear D gene. The CDR3 covers 16 residues. Per germline, CDR1 LGHDT and CDR2 YNNKEL (reference sequence). Between the trimmed V and J ends, which lost 1 base and 2 bases, there was a span of 12 bases. As DNA, the CDR3 is TGTGCCAGCAGCCAAGGGGCTTGGGGAACTGGAAACACCATATATTTT. Translation: CASSQGAWGTGNTIYF.

The gene calls are TRBV19 and TRBJ2-1; D not certain. Germline V gives CDR1 LNHDA, CDR2 SQIVND (reference sequence). The CDR3 has 14 residues. V was clipped by 6 bases and J by 5 bases, with 14 bases between them. This CDR3 is CASSPGEGNNEQFF. The CDR3 region has the DNA TGTGCCAGTAGCCCCGGTGAAGGTAACAATGAGCAGTTCTTC.

The rearrangement joins TRBV6-2 or TRBV6-3 to TRBJ2-7, with D possibly being TRBD1 (5 bases). This CDR3 is 14 amino acids long. From germline, CDR1 is MNHEY and CDR2 SVGEGT. Trimming pared 2 bases from V and 2 bases from J, leaving 10 bases between. DNA of the CDR3: TGTGCCAGCAGTTACCAGGGCCCTACCTACGAGCAGTACTTC. This encodes CASSYQGPTYEQYF.

The chain is built from TRBV6-5 and TRBJ1-6; D remains ambiguous. The germline V gene has CDR1 MNHEY and CDR2 SVGAGI. The CDR3 contains 14 residues. The V end lost 6 bases, the J end lost 7 bases, and 13 bases lay between the germline ends. CDR3 residues: CASRYDPENSPLHF. In DNA, the CDR3 is TGTGCCAGCAGATACGATCCCGAGAATTCACCCCTCCACTTT.

The chain uses TRBV13 and TRBJ2-3, with D perhaps matching TRBD2 (6 bases). The germline V gene has CDR1 PRHDT and CDR2 FYEKMQ (reference sequence). Trimming stripped 11 bases from V and 4 bases from J, with 25 bases between. This CDR3 contains 16 residues. In nucleotides, the CDR3 is TGTGCCTCAGCGACCTCAGCGGAGGGCCCCGCAGATACGCAGTATTTT. This codes for CASATSAEGPADTQYF.

V usage is TRBV9 and J usage is TRBJ2-2, with 8 bases matching TRBD2. Germline trimming cut 5 bases from V and 2 bases from J; bases unmatched to any gene: 8. CDR1 SGDLS and CDR2 YYNGEE come from the germline V gene. The CDR3 spans 16 residues. The DNA for the CDR3 is TGTGCCAGCAGTGATAGCGGGACGACAAACACCGGGGAGCTGTTTTTT. It specifies CASSDSGTTNTGELFF.

This rearrangement joins TRBV18 to TRBJ2-2, with D perhaps given as TRBD1 or TRBD2 (5 bases each). Germline CDR1 KGHSH, CDR2 LQKENI. The CDR3 has 14 residues. V lost 4 bases and J 5 bases, leaving 11 bases between the germline ends. The CDR3 region is CASSRNGGTGELFF. The CDR3, as DNA: TGTGCCAGCTCACGAAATGGGGGAACCGGGGAGCTGTTTTTT.

This chain joins TRBV28 and TRBJ2-5; 13 bases line up with TRBD2. The CDR3 consists of 18 residues. The V and J ends lost 4 bases and 2 bases, in that order; junction bases with no gene match: 10. CDR1 and CDR2 from the germline V gene are MDHEN and SYDVKM. The CDR3 protein is CASSSYPGLAGVQETQYF. Here the CDR3 DNA reads TGTGCCAGCAGTTCTTACCCCGGACTAGCGGGAGTACAAGAGACCCAGTACTTC.

This clone was seen repeatedly, ten times or more. The chain joins TRBV7-9 to TRBJ1-3; D unresolved. The germline V gene encodes CDR1 SEHNR and CDR2 FQNEAQ (reference sequence). Trimming removed 8 bases from V and 2 bases from J, with 13 bases in between. CDR3 size: 14 residues. The DNA for the CDR3 is TGTGCCAGCCAGATACGGAATACTGGAAACACCATATATTTT. Protein sequence: CASQIRNTGNTIYF.

The gene calls are TRBV6-5 and TRBJ2-5; 9 nucleotides align to TRBD1. The CDR3 runs 15 residues. The J segment lost 5 bases and the V segment lost 2 bases, leaving 6 bases of the junction unmatched. The germline CDR1 and CDR2 sequences are MNHEY and SVGAGI. CDR3 in amino acids: CASSYLGQGGETQYF. As DNA, the CDR3 is TGTGCCAGCAGTTACCTGGGACAGGGTGGCGAGACCCAGTACTTC.

The rearrangement uses TRBV7-2 and TRBJ2-3, with D perhaps TRBD1 (6 bases). Trimming left V 5 bases short and J 2 bases short, with 11 bases between. The CDR3 is 14 residues long. Germline V lookup: CDR1 SGHTA, CDR2 FQGNSA. CDR3 DNA sequence: TGTGCCAGCAGCCTTACAGGGTTCACAGATACGCAGTATTTT. The encoded protein is CASSLTGFTDTQYF.

This rearrangement joins TRBV11-1 to TRBJ2-3, with D perhaps matching TRBD2 (6 bases). This CDR3 region has 11 residues. V lost 5 bases, J lost 11 bases, and 11 bases lay in between. Germline CDR1 SGHAT, CDR2 FQDESV (reference sequence). CDR3 nucleotides: TGTGCCAGCAGCACGGGACTTGTGCAGTATTTT. Amino acids: CASSTGLVQYF.

The V gene is TRBV6-1, the J gene TRBJ2-1; 9 nucleotides match TRBD2. This CDR3 spans 16 amino acids. V shed 1 base and J 6 bases; nucleotides not matched to a gene: 7. Germline CDR1 MNHNS, CDR2 SASEGT. The CDR3 protein is CASSEESGLAVNEQFF. CDR3 DNA: TGTGCCAGCAGTGAAGAATCGGGACTAGCAGTCAATGAGCAGTTCTTC.

CDR3 bases: TGCGCCAGCAGCCAAGATTTCCCCTCGGGCGGGAGGGCCAATTTGGGGTACGAGCAGTACTTC. Its protein product is CASSQDFPSGGRANLGYEQYF. V gene TRBV4-3 combines with J gene TRBJ2-7; TRBD2 aligns across 9 bases. The CDR3 totals 21 residues. Germline CDR1 and CDR2: LGHNA and YSLEER. J gave up 4 bases and V 0 bases, and 22 bases lay outside the gene matches.

CDR3 region: CASSTRIAGGPNEQFF. CDR3 coding DNA: TGTGCCAGCAGCACACGGATAGCGGGAGGGCCCAATGAGCAGTTCTTC. The rearrangement joins TRBV9 to TRBJ2-1; TRBD2 agrees at 11 bases. The CDR3 length is 16 residues. Germline V gives CDR1 SGDLS, CDR2 YYNGEE. With V trimmed by 4 bases and J by 6 bases, 9 bases remained unmatched.

The gene calls are TRBV5-1 and TRBJ2-1; D possibly corresponds to TRBD2 (6 bases). The germline V and J ends were trimmed by 4 bases and 2 bases, with 13 bases remaining between them. Germline V gene lookup returns CDR1 SGHRS and CDR2 YFSETQ. The CDR3 spans 15 residues. The chain's CDR3 is CASSHSTGAYNEQFF. CDR3 DNA sequence: TGCGCCAGCAGCCACTCTACGGGGGCCTACAATGAGCAGTTCTTC. Combining the CDR3 with reference TRBV5-1 and TRBJ2-1 gives the whole variable domain KAGVTQTPRYLIKTRGQQVTLSCSPISGHRSVSWYQQTPGQGLQFLFEYFSETQRNKGNFPGRFSGRQFSNSRSEMNVSTLELGDSALYLCASSHSTGAYNEQFFGPGTRLTVL.

V gene TRBV6-4 combines with J gene TRBJ2-1, with 8 bases that match TRBD2. Per the germline V gene, CDR1 is MRHNA and CDR2 is SNTAGT. This CDR3 has 14 amino acids. V lost 4 bases to trimming and J lost 8 bases; unmatched junction nucleotides: 7. The CDR3 loop is CASSVRTSSDEQFF. Written as DNA, the CDR3 is TGTGCCAGCAGTGTTAGGACTAGCTCGGATGAGCAGTTCTTC.

The rearrangement joins TRBV12-3 or TRBV12-4 to TRBJ2-7; no clear D gene. V lost 7 bases and J lost 0, with 10 bases in between. The CDR3 spans 13 residues. In DNA form, the CDR3 reads TGTGCCAGCAACGCAGACCACTCCTACGAGCAGTACTTC. This encodes CASNADHSYEQYF.